These 2 T cell receptor beta chains share one sample of origin, sequenced in a study of spatial heterogeneity in lung cancer. Points from the study as a whole: Counts of expanded intratumoral alpha and beta TCRs tracked tumor mutation counts.

Time point specified: sample taken at primary tumor resection. MiXCR, run by TCRdb on the 5' RACE reads, gives a single entry per CDR3 protein. This table holds 4,000 to 5,000 distinct CDR3 sequences, 6.5% to 8.5% found once. No antigen is known for these receptors. Sequenced here: lung tumor tissue, sampled at surgery. Receptors were obtained from a female donor with early-stage non-small cell lung cancer.

This chain joins TRBV5-1 and TRBJ1-1; no firm D call. Germline CDR1 reads SGHRS; CDR2 reads YFSETQ. This CDR3 spans 14 amino acids. Trimming cost V 0 bases and J 1 base, with 7 bases left between them. CDR3 in DNA: TGCGCCAGCAGCTTGGCCAGGTGGAACACTGAAGCTTTCTTT. Translating it yields CASSLARWNTEAFF.

V gene TRBV10-2 combines with J gene TRBJ1-3; D gene ambiguous. V lost 3 bases and J 6 bases, leaving 6 bases between the germline ends. Germline V gene data show CDR1 as WSHSY and CDR2 as SAAADI. The CDR3 loop spans 12 amino acids. The CDR3 nucleotides read TGCGCCAGCAGTGACGAGGAAAACACCATATATTTT. Residues: CASSDEENTIYF.